Listed here are 22 T cell receptor beta chains from one sample, sequenced in a study of early stage breast cancer tumors. Sequencing used immunoSEQ multiplex PCR; TCRdb keeps in-frame clones, though not all of them. The data hold tens of thousands of clones, with around 73% observed a single time. Sample: blood. These receptors were collected from a person aged 45 to 59 with breast cancer.

The chain couples TRBV4-3 to TRBJ1-2; D is possibly TRBD1 (5 bases). With 1 base removed from V and 3 bases from J, the gap between germline ends came to 9 bases. Germline values: CDR1 LGHNA, CDR2 YSLEER. The length of the CDR3 is 14 residues. This CDR3 is CASSQAGGYYGYTF. In DNA form, the CDR3 reads TGCGCCAGCAGCCAAGCGGGGGGATACTATGGCTACACCTTC.

Only a few counts were recorded for this clone. The V and J genes are TRBV27 and TRBJ1-5; D ambiguous. CDR1 and CDR2 from the germline V gene are MNHEY and SMNVEV (reference sequence). The CDR3 covers 15 residues. V lost 5 bases, J lost 0 bases, and 11 bases lay in between. The CDR3 DNA is TGTGCCAGCAGTCTCCCCAGACTTAGCAATCAGCCCCAGCATTTT. Translation gives CASSLPRLSNQPQHF.

The chain is built from TRBV27 and TRBJ1-2; D is undetermined. There are 15 residues in the CDR3. The V end was cut by 3 bases, the J end by 6 bases, with 17 bases between. CDR1 is MNHEY and CDR2 is SMNVEV in the germline V gene (reference sequence). CDR3: CASSFYGKEVDGYTF. DNA for the CDR3: TGTGCCAGCAGTTTTTACGGGAAAGAGGTCGATGGCTACACCTTC.

This clone was seen a handful of times. This rearrangement joins TRBV7-8 to TRBJ2-1; 13 bases are a match to TRBD2. Germline loops: CDR1 SGHVS, CDR2 FQNEAQ. This CDR3 region has 19 residues. The ends lost 4 bases at V and 0 bases at J; junction bases unmatched: 9. The CDR3 DNA sequence: TGTGCCAGCAGCTCACATGGGACTAGCGGGGCTTACTCCTACAATGAGCAGTTCTTC. This gives the protein CASSSHGTSGAYSYNEQFF. Using reference TRBV7-8 and TRBJ2-1 for the parts outside the CDR3, the full variable domain is GAGVSQSPRYKVAKRGQDVALRCDPISGHVSLFWYQQALGQGPEFLTYFQNEAQLDKSGLPSDRFFAERPEGSVSTLKIQRTQQEDSAVYLCASSSHGTSGAYSYNEQFFGPGTRLTVL.

This chain joins TRBV19 and TRBJ1-2; 10 positions match TRBD1. Germline V lookup: CDR1 LNHDA, CDR2 SQIVND (reference sequence). The V segment lost 5 bases and the J segment 4 bases; nucleotides outside the gene matches: 4. This CDR3 has 14 amino acids. This chain's CDR3 is CASSGRTGGYGYTF. The CDR3 DNA follows: TGTGCCAGTAGTGGGAGGACAGGGGGCTATGGCTACACCTTC. The entire variable domain, with the rest obtained from reference TRBV19 and TRBJ1-2, is as follows: DGGITQSPKYLFRKEGQNVTLSCEQNLNHDAMYWYRQDPGQGLRLIYYSQIVNDFQKGDIAEGYSVSREKKESFPLTVTSAQKNPTAFYLCASSGRTGGYGYTFGSGTRLTVV.

The chain links TRBV27 to TRBJ1-5, with 11 bases lining up with TRBD1. The germline gives CDR1 MNHEY, CDR2 SMNVEV (reference sequence). The CDR3 covers 14 residues. Germline trimming cut 4 bases from V and 11 bases from J; bases unmatched to any gene: 7. This CDR3 reads CASSWDRGGTTQHF. The CDR3 DNA follows: TGTGCCAGCAGTTGGGACAGGGGGGGTACGACCCAGCATTTT.

The chain joins TRBV25-1 to TRBJ1-1; TRBD1 might be the D (5 bases). Germline loops: CDR1 MGHDK, CDR2 SYGVNS. CDR3 size: 13 residues. The V gene lost 3 bases and the J gene lost 5 bases, with 10 bases spanning the gap. The CDR3 region is CASSEKGATEAFF. The DNA for the CDR3 is TGTGCCAGCAGTGAGAAAGGGGCGACTGAAGCTTTCTTT.

This clone occurred a few times. The chain uses TRBV2 and TRBJ2-7; 9 bases fit TRBD1. Trimming cost V 0 bases and J 4 bases; bases outside gene matches: 10. The CDR3 consists of 17 residues. Germline assignment: CDR1 SNHLY and CDR2 FYNNEI. The CDR3 sequence is CASSEAQKGQGAYEQYF. CDR3 in DNA: TGTGCCAGCAGTGAAGCGCAAAAGGGACAGGGTGCTTACGAGCAGTACTTC. Using reference TRBV2 and TRBJ2-7 for the parts outside the CDR3, the full variable domain is EPEVTQTPSHQVTQMGQEVILRCVPISNHLYFYWYRQILGQKVEFLVSFYNNEISEKSEIFDDQFSVERPDGSNFTLKIRSTKLEDSAMYFCASSEAQKGQGAYEQYFGPGTRLTVT.

The gene calls are TRBV19 and TRBJ1-4; D remains unclear. The germline V gene has CDR1 LNHDA and CDR2 SQIVND (reference sequence). With 4 bases removed from V and 0 bases from J, the gap between germline ends came to 9 bases. The CDR3 runs to 15 residues. The DNA of the CDR3 is TGTGCCAGTAGTACCCCCCGTGCAACTAATGAAAAACTGTTTTTT. Translating it yields CASSTPRATNEKLFF.

The rearrangement joins TRBV7-9 to TRBJ2-4, with TRBD1 as a possible D gene (6 bases). With 1 base removed from V and 6 bases from J, the gap between germline ends came to 7 bases. Germline CDR1 SEHNR, CDR2 FQNEAQ (reference sequence). The CDR3 length is 13 residues. The CDR3 DNA reads TGTGCCAGCAGCTTAGGGACAGTAAACATTCAGTACTTC. Translated: CASSLGTVNIQYF.

In its sample, this clone was seen a few times. The rearrangement joins TRBV11-2 to TRBJ1-1; TRBD1 agrees at 8 bases. Looked up from germline, CDR1 is SGHAT and CDR2 is FQNNGV. The V segment lost 4 bases and the J segment 5 bases; nucleotides outside the gene matches: 3. The CDR3 consists of 13 residues. The CDR3 nucleotides read TGTGCCAGCAGCTCAGGACAGGGTACTGAAGCTTTCTTT. Translated: CASSSGQGTEAFF.

The chain has TRBV13 and TRBJ2-2, with a weak D call TRBD1 (6 bases). CDR1 PRHDT and CDR2 FYEKMQ come from the germline V gene (reference sequence). The CDR3 loop spans 14 amino acids. V lost 5 bases to trimming and J lost 6 bases, with 13 bases between them. CDR3 sequence (DNA): TGTGCCAGCAGCCGCAAACAGGGTTCCGGGGAGCTGTTTTTT. It yields the protein CASSRKQGSGELFF. The full variable domain, in which reference TRBV13 and TRBJ2-2 provide the parts outside the CDR3, is AAGVIQSPRHLIKEKRETATLKCYPIPRHDTVYWYQQGPGQDPQFLISFYEKMQSDKGSIPDRFSAQQFSDYHSELNMSSLELGDSALYFCASSRKQGSGELFFGEGSRLTVL.

The chain links TRBV30 to TRBJ2-3; D remains ambiguous. The V gene lost 0 bases and the J gene lost 5 bases, with 6 bases spanning the gap. Germline CDR1 reads GTSNPN; CDR2 reads SVGIG (reference sequence). The CDR3 is 12 residues long. This CDR3 is CAWSVSIDTQYF. CDR3 sequence (DNA): TGTGCCTGGAGTGTATCCATAGATACGCAGTATTTT.

This sequence joins TRBV10-2 and TRBJ2-2, with TRBD2 matching 7 bases. CDR1 and CDR2 (germline): WSHSY, SAAADI. This CDR3 region has 13 residues. Unmatched junction bases numbered 1, after V lost 2 bases and J lost 7 bases. Here the CDR3 reads CASSERTSGELFF. The DNA for the CDR3 is TGCGCCAGCAGTGAGCGGACTAGCGGGGAGCTGTTTTTT.

The chain couples TRBV5-6 to TRBJ2-5, with 12 bases identical to TRBD2. Germline CDR1 SGHDT, CDR2 YYEEEE. Germline trimming cut 4 bases from V and 4 bases from J; bases unmatched to any gene: 8. This CDR3 is built from 16 residues. CDR3 region: CASSLRTSGAVETQYF. For the CDR3, the DNA is TGTGCCAGCAGCCTAAGGACTAGCGGGGCGGTAGAGACCCAGTACTTC.

V and J are TRBV6-5 and TRBJ1-1; no clear D gene. There are 14 residues in the CDR3. Trimming took off 5 bases at V and 1 base at J, with 11 bases between the two ends. Germline loops: CDR1 MNHEY, CDR2 SVGAGI. CDR3 nucleotide sequence: TGTGCCAGCAGTCCCCTAATCGCGAACACTGAAGCTTTCTTT. This codes for CASSPLIANTEAFF.

The chain carries TRBV7-9 and TRBJ2-3; D is possibly TRBD1 (6 bases). The V and J ends lost 1 base and 3 bases respectively, with 11 bases between them. Germline V lookup: CDR1 SEHNR, CDR2 FQNEAQ (reference sequence). The CDR3 spans 15 residues. The DNA for the CDR3 is TGTGCCAGCAGCTTAGGGCAGGGGAAGACAGATACGCAGTATTTT. Protein sequence: CASSLGQGKTDTQYF.

J is TRBJ2-5 and V is TRBV18; 7 nucleotides line up with TRBD1. Germline-derived CDR1 and CDR2 are KGHSH and LQKENI. J was trimmed by 2 bases and V by 11 bases; bases with no gene match: 11. The CDR3 is 14 amino acids. CDR3 sequence reads: CAGPKGARQETQYF. CDR3 bases: TGTGCCGGACCCAAGGGGGCTCGGCAAGAGACCCAGTACTTC.

This clone was counted between two and nine times. The chain is built from TRBV2 and TRBJ2-1, with no clear D. Germline V gene data show CDR1 as SNHLY and CDR2 as FYNNEI. Trimming removed 8 bases from V and 5 bases from J, with 7 bases in between. The CDR3 consists of 11 residues. This CDR3 is CASGVDNEQFF. The CDR3 bases are TGTGCCAGCGGAGTAGACAATGAGCAGTTCTTC.

This clone occurred once. The V call is TRBV5-5, the J call TRBJ1-1, with 9 positions matching TRBD1. Germline CDR1 reads SGHKS; CDR2 reads YYEKEE (reference sequence). Trimming took 2 bases from V and 1 from J; bases not matched to a gene: 3. There are 15 residues in the CDR3. Here the CDR3 reads CASSFRDRANTEAFF. DNA of the CDR3: TGTGCCAGCAGCTTCCGGGACAGGGCGAACACTGAAGCTTTCTTT.

The chain couples TRBV2 to TRBJ1-5; D uncertain. CDR3 length equals 13 residues. V was trimmed by 5 bases and J by 6 bases, leaving 11 bases between them. The V gene's germline CDR1 is SNHLY and CDR2 FYNNEI. CDR3 amino acids: CASSQELGQPQHF. CDR3 sequence (DNA): TGTGCCAGCAGTCAGGAATTGGGTCAGCCCCAGCATTTT.

The chain links TRBV5-1 to TRBJ2-5, with 8 bases identical to TRBD2. In germline, CDR1 is SGHRS, CDR2 YFSETQ. The CDR3 is made up of 16 amino acids. V was pared by 5 bases and J by 2 bases, with 11 bases of the junction left unmatched. As DNA, the CDR3 is TGCGCCAGCAGTTATTCTGATAGCGGGGCGCAAGAGACCCAGTACTTC. This translates into CASSYSDSGAQETQYF.